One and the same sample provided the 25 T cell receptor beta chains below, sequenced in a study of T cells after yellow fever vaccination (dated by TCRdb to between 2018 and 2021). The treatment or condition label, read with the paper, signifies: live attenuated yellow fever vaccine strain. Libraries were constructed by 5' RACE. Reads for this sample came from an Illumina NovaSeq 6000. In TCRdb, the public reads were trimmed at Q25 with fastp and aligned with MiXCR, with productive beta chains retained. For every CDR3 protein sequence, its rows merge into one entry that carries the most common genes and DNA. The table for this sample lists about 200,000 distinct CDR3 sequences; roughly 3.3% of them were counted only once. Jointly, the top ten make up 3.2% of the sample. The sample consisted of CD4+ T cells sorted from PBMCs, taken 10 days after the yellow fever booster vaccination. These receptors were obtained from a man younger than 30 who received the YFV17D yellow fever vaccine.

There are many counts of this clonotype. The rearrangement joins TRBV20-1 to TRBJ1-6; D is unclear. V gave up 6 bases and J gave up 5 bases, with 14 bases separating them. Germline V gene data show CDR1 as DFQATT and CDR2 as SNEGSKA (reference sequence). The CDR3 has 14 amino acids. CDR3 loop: CSAAPGRDNSPLHF. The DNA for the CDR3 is TGCAGTGCCGCCCCCGGCAGAGATAATTCACCCCTCCACTTT.

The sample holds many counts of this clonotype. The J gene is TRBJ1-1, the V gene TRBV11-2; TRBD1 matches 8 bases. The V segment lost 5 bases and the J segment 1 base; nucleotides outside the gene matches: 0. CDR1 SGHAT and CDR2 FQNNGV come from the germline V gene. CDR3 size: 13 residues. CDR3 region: CASSGQGNTEAFF. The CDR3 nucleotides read TGTGCCAGCAGCGGACAGGGGAACACTGAAGCTTTCTTT.

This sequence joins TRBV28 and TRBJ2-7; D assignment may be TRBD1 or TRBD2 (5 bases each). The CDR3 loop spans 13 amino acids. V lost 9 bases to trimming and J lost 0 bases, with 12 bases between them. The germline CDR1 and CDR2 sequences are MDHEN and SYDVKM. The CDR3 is CASKGPTSYEQYV. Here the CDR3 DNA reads TGTGCCAGTAAGGGACCGACCTCCTACGAGCAGTACGTC.

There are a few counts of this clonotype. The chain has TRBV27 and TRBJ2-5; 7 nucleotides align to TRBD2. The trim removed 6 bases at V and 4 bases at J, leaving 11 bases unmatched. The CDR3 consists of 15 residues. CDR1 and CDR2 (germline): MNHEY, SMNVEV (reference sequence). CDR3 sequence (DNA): TGTGCCAGCAGGGGGGAACTAGCGACTTCAGAGACCCAGTACTTC. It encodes CASRGELATSETQYF.

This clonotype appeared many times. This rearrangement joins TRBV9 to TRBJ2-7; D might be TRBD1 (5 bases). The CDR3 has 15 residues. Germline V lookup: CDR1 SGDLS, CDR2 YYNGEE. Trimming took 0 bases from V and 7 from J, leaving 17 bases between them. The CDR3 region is CASSVEVGLGKEQYF. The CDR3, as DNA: TGTGCCAGCAGCGTAGAGGTGGGGCTGGGTAAAGAGCAGTACTTC.

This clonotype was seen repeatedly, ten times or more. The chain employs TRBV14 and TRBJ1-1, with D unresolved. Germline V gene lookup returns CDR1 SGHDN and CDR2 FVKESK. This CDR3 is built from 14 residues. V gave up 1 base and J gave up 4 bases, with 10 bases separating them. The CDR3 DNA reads TGTGCCAGCAGCCAAGTCATGTGGAGCACTGAAGCTTTCTTT. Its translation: CASSQVMWSTEAFF.

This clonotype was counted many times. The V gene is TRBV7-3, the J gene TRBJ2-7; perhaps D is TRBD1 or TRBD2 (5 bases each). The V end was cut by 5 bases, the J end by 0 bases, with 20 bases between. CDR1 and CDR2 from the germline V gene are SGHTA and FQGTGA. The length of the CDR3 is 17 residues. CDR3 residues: CASSPRGAVGSSYEQYV. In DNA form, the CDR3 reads TGTGCCAGCAGCCCCCGAGGGGCGGTTGGAAGCTCCTACGAGCAGTACGTC.

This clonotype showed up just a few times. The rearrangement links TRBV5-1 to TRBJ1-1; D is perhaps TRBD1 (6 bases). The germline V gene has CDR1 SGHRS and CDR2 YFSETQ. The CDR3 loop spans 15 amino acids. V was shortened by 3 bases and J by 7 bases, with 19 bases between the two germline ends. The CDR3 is CASSSQGRGGGEAFF. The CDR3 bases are TGCGCCAGCAGCTCACAGGGTCGTGGTGGTGGTGAAGCTTTCTTT.

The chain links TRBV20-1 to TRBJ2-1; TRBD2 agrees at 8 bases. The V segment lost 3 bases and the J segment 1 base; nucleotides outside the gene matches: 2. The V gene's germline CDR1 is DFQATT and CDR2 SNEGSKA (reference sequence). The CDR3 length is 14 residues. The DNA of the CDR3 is TGCAGTGCTAGCGGGGGGGCTTCCTACAATGAGCAGTTCTTC. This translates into CSASGGASYNEQFF.

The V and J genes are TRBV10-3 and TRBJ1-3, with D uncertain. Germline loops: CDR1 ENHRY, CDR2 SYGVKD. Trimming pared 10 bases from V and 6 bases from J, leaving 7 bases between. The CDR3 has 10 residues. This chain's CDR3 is CATSENTIYF. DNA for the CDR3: TGTGCCACCTCGGAAAACACCATATATTTT.

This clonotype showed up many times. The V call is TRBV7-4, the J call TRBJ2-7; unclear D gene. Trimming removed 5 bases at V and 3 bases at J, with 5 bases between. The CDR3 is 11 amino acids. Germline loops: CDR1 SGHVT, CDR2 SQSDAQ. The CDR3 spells CASSLNYEQYV. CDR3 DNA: TGTGCCAGCAGCCTTAACTACGAGCAGTACGTC.

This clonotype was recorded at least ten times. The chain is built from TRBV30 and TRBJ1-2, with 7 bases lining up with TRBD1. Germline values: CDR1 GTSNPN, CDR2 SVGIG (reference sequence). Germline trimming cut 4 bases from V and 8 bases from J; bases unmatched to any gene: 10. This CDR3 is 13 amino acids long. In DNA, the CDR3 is TGTGCCTGGACTACAGGGGCGCGGCGGGGCTACACCTTC. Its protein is CAWTTGARRGYTF.

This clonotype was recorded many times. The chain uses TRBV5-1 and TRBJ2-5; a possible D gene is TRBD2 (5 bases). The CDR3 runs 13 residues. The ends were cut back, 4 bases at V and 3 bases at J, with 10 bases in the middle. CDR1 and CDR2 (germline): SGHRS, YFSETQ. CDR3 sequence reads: CASSPLREETQYF. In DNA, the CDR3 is TGCGCCAGCAGCCCGCTGAGGGAAGAGACCCAGTACTTC. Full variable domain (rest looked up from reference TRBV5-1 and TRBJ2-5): KAGVTQTPRYLIKTRGQQVTLSCSPISGHRSVSWYQQTPGQGLQFLFEYFSETQRNKGNFPGRFSGRQFSNSRSEMNVSTLELGDSALYLCASSPLREETQYFGPGTRLLVL.

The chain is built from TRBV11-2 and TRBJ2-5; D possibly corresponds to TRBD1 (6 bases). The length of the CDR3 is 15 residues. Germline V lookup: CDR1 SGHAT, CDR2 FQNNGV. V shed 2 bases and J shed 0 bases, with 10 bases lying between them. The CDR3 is CASSLLGHNQETQYF. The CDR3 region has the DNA TGTGCCAGCAGCTTATTGGGACACAACCAAGAGACCCAGTACTTC. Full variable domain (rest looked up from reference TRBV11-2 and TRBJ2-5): EAGVAQSPRYKIIEKRQSVAFWCNPISGHATLYWYQQILGQGPKLLIQFQNNGVVDDSQLPKDRFSAERLKGVDSTLKIQPAKLEDSAVYLCASSLLGHNQETQYFGPGTRLLVL.

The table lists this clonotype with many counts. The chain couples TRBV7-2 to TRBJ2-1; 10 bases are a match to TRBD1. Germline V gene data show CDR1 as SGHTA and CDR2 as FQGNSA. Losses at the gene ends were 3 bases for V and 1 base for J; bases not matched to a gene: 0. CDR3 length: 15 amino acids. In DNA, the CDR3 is TGTGCCAGCAGCTTGGGACAGGGGTCCTACAATGAGCAGTTCTTC. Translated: CASSLGQGSYNEQFF.

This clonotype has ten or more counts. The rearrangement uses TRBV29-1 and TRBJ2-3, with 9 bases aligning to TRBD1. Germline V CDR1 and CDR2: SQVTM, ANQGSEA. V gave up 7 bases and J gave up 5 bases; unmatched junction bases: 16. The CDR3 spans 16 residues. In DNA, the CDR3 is TGCAGCGCATATCAGGGACAGGGCCTAGATGAAGATACGCAGTATTTT. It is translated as CSAYQGQGLDEDTQYF.

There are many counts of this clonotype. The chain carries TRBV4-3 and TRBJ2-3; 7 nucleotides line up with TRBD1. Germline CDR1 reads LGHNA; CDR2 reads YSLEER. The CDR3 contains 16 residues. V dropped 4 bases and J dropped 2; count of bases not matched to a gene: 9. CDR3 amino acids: CASSPGTERSTDTQYF. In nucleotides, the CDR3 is TGCGCCAGCAGCCCTGGGACAGAGCGTTCCACAGATACGCAGTATTTT.

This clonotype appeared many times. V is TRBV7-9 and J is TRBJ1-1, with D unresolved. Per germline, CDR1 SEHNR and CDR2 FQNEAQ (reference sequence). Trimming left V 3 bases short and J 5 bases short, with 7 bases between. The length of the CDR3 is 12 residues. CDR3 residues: CASSFARTEAFF. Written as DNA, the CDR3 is TGTGCCAGCAGCTTTGCCAGGACTGAAGCTTTCTTT.

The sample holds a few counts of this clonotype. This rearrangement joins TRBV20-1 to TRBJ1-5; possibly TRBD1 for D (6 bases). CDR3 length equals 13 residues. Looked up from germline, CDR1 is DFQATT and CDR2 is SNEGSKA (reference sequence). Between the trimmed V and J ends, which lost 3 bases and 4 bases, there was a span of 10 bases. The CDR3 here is CSASARGNQPQHF. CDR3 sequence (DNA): TGCAGTGCTAGCGCCAGGGGAAATCAGCCCCAGCATTTT.

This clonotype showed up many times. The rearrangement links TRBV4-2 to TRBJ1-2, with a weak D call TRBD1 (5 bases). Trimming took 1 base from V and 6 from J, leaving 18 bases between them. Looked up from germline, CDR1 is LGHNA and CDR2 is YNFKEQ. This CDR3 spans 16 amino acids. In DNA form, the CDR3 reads TGTGCCAGCAGCCAAGTGGGCGGCAGGGATATGGATGGCTACACCTTC. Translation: CASSQVGGRDMDGYTF.

The CDR3 loop reads CASRRDTGELFF. The DNA of the CDR3 is TGTGCCAGCAGAAGGGACACCGGGGAGCTGTTTTTT. The gene calls are TRBV6-5 and TRBJ2-2; no reliable D call. V shed 6 bases and J shed 3 bases, with 5 bases lying between them. This CDR3 is built from 12 residues. Germline values: CDR1 MNHEY, CDR2 SVGAGI.

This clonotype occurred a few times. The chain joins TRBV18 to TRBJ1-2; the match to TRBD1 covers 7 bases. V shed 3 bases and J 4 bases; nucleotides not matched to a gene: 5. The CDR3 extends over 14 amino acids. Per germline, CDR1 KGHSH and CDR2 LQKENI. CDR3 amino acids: CASSPEGAGYGYTF. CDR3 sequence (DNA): TGTGCCAGCTCACCGGAGGGGGCAGGCTATGGCTACACCTTC.

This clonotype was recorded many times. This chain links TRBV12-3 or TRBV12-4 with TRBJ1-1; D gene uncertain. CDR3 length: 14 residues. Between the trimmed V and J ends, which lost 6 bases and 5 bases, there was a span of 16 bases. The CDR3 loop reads CASRTSMEGTEAFF. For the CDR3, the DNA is TGTGCCAGCAGGACTTCAATGGAAGGAACTGAAGCTTTCTTT.

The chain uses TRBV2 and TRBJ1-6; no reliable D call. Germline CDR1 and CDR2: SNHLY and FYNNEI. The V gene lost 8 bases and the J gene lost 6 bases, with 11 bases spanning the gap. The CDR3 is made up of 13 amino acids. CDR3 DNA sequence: TGTGCCAGCTTTAGGGAGCTTAATTCACCCCTCCACTTT. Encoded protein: CASFRELNSPLHF.

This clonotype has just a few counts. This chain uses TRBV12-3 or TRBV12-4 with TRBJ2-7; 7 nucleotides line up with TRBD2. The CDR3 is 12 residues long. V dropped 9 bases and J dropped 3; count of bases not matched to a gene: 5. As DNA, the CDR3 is TGTGCCAGTGGGGAGGGTTTCTACGAGCAGTACTTC. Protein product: CASGEGFYEQYF.